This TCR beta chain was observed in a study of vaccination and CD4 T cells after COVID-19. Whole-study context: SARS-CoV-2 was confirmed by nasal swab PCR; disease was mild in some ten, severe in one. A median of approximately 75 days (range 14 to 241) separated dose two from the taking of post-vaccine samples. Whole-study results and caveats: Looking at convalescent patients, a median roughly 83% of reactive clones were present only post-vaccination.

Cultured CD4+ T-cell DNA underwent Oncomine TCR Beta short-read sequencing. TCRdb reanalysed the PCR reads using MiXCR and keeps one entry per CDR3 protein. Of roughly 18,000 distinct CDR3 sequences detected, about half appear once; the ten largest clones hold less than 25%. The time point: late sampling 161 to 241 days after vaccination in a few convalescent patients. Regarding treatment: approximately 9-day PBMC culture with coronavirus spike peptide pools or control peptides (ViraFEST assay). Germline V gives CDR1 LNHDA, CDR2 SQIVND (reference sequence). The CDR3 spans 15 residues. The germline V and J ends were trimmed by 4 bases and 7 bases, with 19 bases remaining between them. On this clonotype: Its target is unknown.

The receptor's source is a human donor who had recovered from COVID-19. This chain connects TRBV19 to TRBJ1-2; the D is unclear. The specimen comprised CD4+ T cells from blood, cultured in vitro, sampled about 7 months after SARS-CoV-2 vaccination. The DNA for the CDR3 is TGTGCCAGTAGTAGGGCCTTTCCGACATTCGGTGGCTACACCTTC. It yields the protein CASSRAFPTFGGYTF.